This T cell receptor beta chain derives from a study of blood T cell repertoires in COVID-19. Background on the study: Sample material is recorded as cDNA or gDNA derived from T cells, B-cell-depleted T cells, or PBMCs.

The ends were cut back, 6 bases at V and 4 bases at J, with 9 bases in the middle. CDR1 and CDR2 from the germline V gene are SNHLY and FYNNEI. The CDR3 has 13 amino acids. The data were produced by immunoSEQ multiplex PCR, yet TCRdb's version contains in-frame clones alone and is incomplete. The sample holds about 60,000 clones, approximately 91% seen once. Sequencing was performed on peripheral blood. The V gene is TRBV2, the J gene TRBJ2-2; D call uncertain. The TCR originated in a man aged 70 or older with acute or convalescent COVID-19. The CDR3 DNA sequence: TGTGCCAGCAGCGGGTCCATCACCGGGGAGCTGTTTTTT. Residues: CASSGSITGELFF. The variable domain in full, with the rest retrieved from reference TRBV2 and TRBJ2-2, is EPEVTQTPSHQVTQMGQEVILRCVPISNHLYFYWYRQILGQKVEFLVSFYNNEISEKSEIFDDQFSVERPDGSNFTLKIRSTKLEDSAMYFCASSGSITGELFFGEGSRLTVL.